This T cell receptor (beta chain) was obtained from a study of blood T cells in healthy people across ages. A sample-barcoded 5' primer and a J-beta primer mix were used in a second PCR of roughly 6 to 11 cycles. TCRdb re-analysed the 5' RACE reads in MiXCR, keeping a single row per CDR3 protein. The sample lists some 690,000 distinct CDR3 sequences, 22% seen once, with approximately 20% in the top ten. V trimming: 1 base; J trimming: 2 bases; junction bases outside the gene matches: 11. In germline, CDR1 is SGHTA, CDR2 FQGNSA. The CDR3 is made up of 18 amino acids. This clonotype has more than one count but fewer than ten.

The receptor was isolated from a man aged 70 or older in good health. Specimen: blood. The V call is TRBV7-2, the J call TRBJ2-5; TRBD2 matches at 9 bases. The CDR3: CASSLGPFGSGRQETQYF. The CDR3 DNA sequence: TGTGCCAGCAGCTTAGGACCGTTTGGTAGCGGGAGACAAGAGACCCAGTACTTC.